This T cell receptor (beta chain) was captured by sequencing in a study of PD-1 blockade in classical Hodgkin lymphoma. Study findings and constraints: Reported findings placed baseline TCR diversity lower in newly diagnosed patients (compared with healthy donors). Excluded were patients who started nivolumab under 1 year after ASCT, a group that had lower diversity.

Time point indicated: cycle 4 day 1 (C4D1), after 6 weeks of nivolumab. In every patient, relapse followed autologous stem cell transplantation, while exposure to brentuximab vedotin differed. Profiled with immunoSEQ multiplex PCR; TCRdb holds only in-frame clones, not every one. Among roughly 50,000 clones listed, 90% were seen once. Germline CDR1 and CDR2: WNHNN and SYGVQD (reference sequence). This CDR3 comprises 15 residues. Between the trimmed V and J ends, which lost 2 bases and 2 bases, there was a span of 9 bases. Comments on this clone: The antigen is unknown.

The sample here was peripheral blood mononuclear cells (PBMCs), taken before the fourth cycle of nivolumab. The chain joins TRBV10-1 to TRBJ2-2; D uncertain. The TCR originated in a human donor with classical Hodgkin lymphoma. The CDR3 region has the DNA TGCGCCAGCAGTGAGGGTGGCAGAAACACCGGGGAGCTGTTTTTT. Translating it yields CASSEGGRNTGELFF.